The source of this TCR beta chain is a study of metastatic and nonmetastatic thyroid tumors. The overall study: Malignant thyroid and benign thyroid patients provided blood and tumor or nodule tissue whose repertoires were compared.

The study, taken as a whole, reports: Significantly higher TCR beta diversity was reportedly seen in malignant thyroid tumors than benign nodules, in blood and tumor.

CDR1 is SGHAT and CDR2 is FQNNGV in the germline V gene. Unmatched junction bases numbered 4, after V lost 6 bases and J lost 4 bases. This CDR3 contains 13 residues. Comments on this clone: What it binds is unknown.

TCRdb re-called the PCR reads via MiXCR. Of tens of thousands of clones in the sample, approximately 30% are singletons; the top ten hold 6% to 8%. Not a single patient had been given any form of treatment at any point before undergoing thyroid surgery. This TCR came from a female donor with papillary thyroid cancer or a benign thyroid nodule (not recorded which). Some clones in this sample may be carry-over from other donors' samples. The rearrangement uses TRBV11-2 and TRBJ1-1, with 8 bases fitting TRBD1. The sequenced sample consisted of blood. The CDR3 here is CASREQGGTEAFF. In nucleotides, the CDR3 is TGTGCCAGCAGGGAACAGGGGGGCACTGAAGCTTTCTTT.